Reported below is one TCR delta chain. What it recognizes is unknown. Sequences come from RNA converted to cDNA by reverse transcription. CDR3 amplicons came from multiplex PCR with pooled V-gene forward and constant-region reverse primers. TCRdb redid clone calling on the multiplex PCR reads using CATT. The profile shows about 20,000 delta-chain clones, approximately 8.8% of them singletons. This sample was taken from a study of Vδ1+ human thymocytes. The CDR3 is 12 amino acids. Per germline, CDR1 GEAIGNYY and CDR2 EKD. Between the trimmed V and J ends, which lost 3 bases and 9 bases, there was a span of 13 bases. Notes on the study in general: Highly polyclonal TRG and TRD repertoires with Gaussian CDR3 length distributions appeared in thymus.

Sequencing was done on a sample of Vdelta1+ gamma-delta thymocytes from the thymus. Subset in this sample: FACS-sorted CD3+ TCRalphabeta- TCRVdelta1+ TCRVdelta2- thymocytes. The clonotype was recovered from a child younger than two who had congenital heart surgery. The J gene is TRDJ1, the V gene TRDV2, with D perhaps TRDD2 (5 bases). CDR3 sequence: CACDPFLGELIF. CDR3 coding DNA: TGTGCCTGTGACCCCTTCTTAGGTGAACTCATCTTT.